This is a list of T cell receptor beta chains from one sample in a study of T cell responses to AZD1222 COVID-19 vaccine. Data came from immunoSEQ multiplex PCR; TCRdb stores just in-frame clones and leaves some out. The sample has about 150,000 clones, more than 70% seen once. Sequenced here: peripheral blood, sampled on day 0 of AZD1222 vaccination. These receptor sequences come from an adult in good health. CDR3s include the opening cysteine and the closing phenylalanine or tryptophan. A D gene is named only where the DNA matches it firmly. Clone size is stated in some rows and not others, as once, few, many or a class when expanded.

cdr3_nt cdr3_aa j_call d_call v_call clone_size
TGCGCCACCCACAAAACTAGCGGGGACGAAGGTGGGGAGCTGTTTTTT CATHKTSGDEGGELFF TRBJ2-2 TRBD2 TRBV5-1 NA
TGTGCCAGCAGCGTAGAAGGCAGGACATACAATGAGCAGTTCTTC CASSVEGRTYNEQFF TRBJ2-1 NA TRBV9 once
TGTGCCAGCAGCTTAGCAGGGCCCCGGACGGGGGAGCTGTTTTTT CASSLAGPRTGELFF TRBJ2-2 NA TRBV11-3 NA
TGTGCCAGCAGCTTAGGTGGGGGACTAGCGAAATCAAGCACAGATACGCAGTATTTT CASSLGGGLAKSSTDTQYF TRBJ2-3 TRBD2 TRBV7-9 NA
TGCGCCAGCAGCTTGGTGGGGGCCAATGAAAAACTGTTTTTT CASSLVGANEKLFF TRBJ1-4 NA TRBV5-1 NA
TGTGCCAGCAGCTTAGAGGGGACCTACAGTGAGCAGTTCTTC CASSLEGTYSEQFF TRBJ2-1 NA TRBV7-2 few
TGTGCCAGCAGCACTAGAGCTGGGGGGGTGTACGAGCAGTACTTC CASSTRAGGVYEQYF TRBJ2-7 TRBD2 TRBV6-5 NA
TGCGCCAGCAGCTTGCCGGGATCGACCACTGAAGCTTTCTTT CASSLPGSTTEAFF TRBJ1-1 NA TRBV5-1 NA
TGCAGCGTTGGGGCAGGGGGAGGTCAGCCCCAGCATTTT CSVGAGGGQPQHF TRBJ1-5 TRBD1 TRBV29-1 NA
TGTGCCATCAACAGTGGCGGTGAGACCCAGTACTTC CAINSGGETQYF TRBJ2-5 NA TRBV10-3 NA
TGTGCCAGCACCGGGGGCCCCCAGCCCCAGCATTTT CASTGGPQPQHF TRBJ1-5 NA TRBV2 few
TGTGCCAGCAGCTTAAATCGGGGGGGGCGCACCTACGAGCAGTACTTC CASSLNRGGRTYEQYF TRBJ2-7 TRBD2 TRBV7-2 NA
TGCGCCAGCAGCCAAGATTACCCCTCATCATTGAACTATGGCTACACCTTC CASSQDYPSSLNYGYTF TRBJ1-2 NA TRBV4-3 NA
TGCGCCAGCAGCTTGGGAACTCGCGGACTAGCACCAGATACGCAGTATTTT CASSLGTRGLAPDTQYF TRBJ2-3 TRBD2 TRBV5-1 NA
TGTGCCAGCAGTTCCGGGACTAGCGGCACAGATACGCAGTATTTT CASSSGTSGTDTQYF TRBJ2-3 TRBD2 TRBV6-5 NA
TGCGCCAGCAGCCAAGTCACGGGGGGGCCAACAGATACGCAGTATTTT CASSQVTGGPTDTQYF TRBJ2-3 TRBD2 TRBV4-3 NA
TGTGCCACCAGCGAGGGGGTGGGCACTGAAGCTTTCTTT CATSEGVGTEAFF TRBJ1-1 NA TRBV15 NA
TGTGCCAGCAGTGACCCAAACACCGGGGAGCTGTTTTTT CASSDPNTGELFF TRBJ2-2 NA TRBV6-1 NA
TGTGCCAGCAGCTTAGTAGGCCCGGGAGGGGTTGAGCAGTTCTTC CASSLVGPGGVEQFF TRBJ2-1 TRBD2 TRBV11-2 NA
TGTGCCAGTAGCCGCCCGTCTAGCCCTTCGGGGGCCAACGTCCTGACTTTC CASSRPSSPSGANVLTF TRBJ2-6 NA TRBV19 NA
TGTGCCAGTATCCGGACAGGGGCAGGGAGGAACACTGAAGCTTTCTTT CASIRTGAGRNTEAFF TRBJ1-1 TRBD1 TRBV19 NA
TGTGCCAGCAATGACCGACATCAGCCCCAGCATTTT CASNDRHQPQHF TRBJ1-5 NA TRBV25-1 NA
TGTGCCACCTTCACCCCCGGGGACAGGGGGGGAGTCGAGCAGTACTTC CATFTPGDRGGVEQYF TRBJ2-7 TRBD1 TRBV10-3 NA